The 26 T cell receptor beta chains given below trace back to one sample, sequenced in a study of graft-versus-host responses after intestinal transplantation. Sequenced by immunoSEQ multiplex PCR; TCRdb stores in-frame clones only, minus some. Of some 9,800 clones listed, roughly 31% are singletons. The input for sequencing was alloreactive CD4+ T cells from a mixed lymphocyte reaction culture, taken before transplantation. Regarding subset: CFSE-low proliferating T cells sorted from approximately six-day pre-transplant mixed lymphocyte reaction (GvH or HvG direction). Every receptor here comes from a human patient who was an organ donor for intestinal transplantation.

In this sample, this clone turned up a few times. V is TRBV11-3 and J is TRBJ2-3; 9 nucleotides match TRBD2. The V gene's germline CDR1 is SGHNT and CDR2 YENEEA. V was clipped by 1 base and J by 2 bases; unmatched bases: 10. This CDR3 region has 18 residues. The CDR3 protein is CASSLAWVAGVNTDTQYF. The CDR3 DNA sequence: TGTGCCAGCAGCTTAGCTTGGGTAGCGGGGGTGAACACAGATACGCAGTATTTT.

The chain joins TRBV4-1 to TRBJ1-6; D might be TRBD1 (6 bases). V was trimmed by 5 bases and J by 0 bases, leaving 14 bases between them. The germline V gene has CDR1 MGHRA and CDR2 YSYEKL. This CDR3 is 17 amino acids long. CDR3 coding DNA: TGCGCCAGCAGCTTCCGACAGGAGCCCTCCTATAATTCACCCCTCCACTTT. It encodes CASSFRQEPSYNSPLHF.

The chain is built from TRBV19 and TRBJ1-2; D not resolved. In germline, CDR1 is LNHDA, CDR2 SQIVND (reference sequence). Deletions cut 3 bases from V and 4 bases from J, with 12 bases between. The CDR3 is 14 residues long. CDR3 residues: CASSIAVVGYGYTF. DNA of the CDR3: TGTGCCAGTAGTATTGCGGTAGTGGGCTATGGCTACACCTTC.

This clone ranks as medium-sized. The CDR3, as DNA: TGTGCCAGCGGCCTTACAGGGGCGAACACTGAAGCTTTCTTT. This codes for CASGLTGANTEAFF. The chain combines TRBV6-6 with TRBJ1-1, with 7 positions matching TRBD1. Trimming cost V 8 bases and J 1 base; bases outside gene matches: 7. The CDR3 runs 14 residues. Per germline, CDR1 MNHNY and CDR2 SVGAGI (reference sequence).

This clone is medium-sized within its sample. CDR3 bases: TGTGCCAGAAGCTTGTCTCGGGACTGGGACACTGAAGCTTTCTTT. Translation gives CARSLSRDWDTEAFF. V usage is TRBV5-3 and J usage is TRBJ1-1, with a possible D match to TRBD1 (5 bases). TRBV5-3 is marked as an open reading frame, function uncertain. The CDR3 extends over 15 amino acids. V gave up 1 base and J gave up 3 bases, with 13 bases separating them.

The V gene is TRBV28, the J gene TRBJ1-1, with D perhaps matching TRBD1 (6 bases). V was clipped by 0 bases and J by 1 base, with 6 bases between them. The CDR3 is 14 amino acids. The germline V gene has CDR1 MDHEN and CDR2 SYDVKM. In DNA form, the CDR3 reads TGTGCCAGCAGTTTATGGGGGGCGAACACTGAAGCTTTCTTT. Translation: CASSLWGANTEAFF.

This clone came up a few times. CDR3 nucleotide sequence: TGTGCCAGCAGTTACACCCGCAGGGGCACTGAAGCTTTCTTT. This translates into CASSYTRRGTEAFF. This rearrangement joins TRBV6-5 to TRBJ1-1; maybe TRBD1 (6 bases). The CDR3 loop spans 14 amino acids. V shed 2 bases and J shed 4 bases, with 11 bases lying between them. The V gene's germline CDR1 is MNHEY and CDR2 SVGAGI.

Remarks on this clone: This could be a read error, since a much larger clone is one nucleotide away. This chain connects TRBV30 to TRBJ2-2, with D tentatively TRBD2 (6 bases). The CDR3 extends over 14 amino acids. V lost 5 bases, J lost 0 bases, and 10 bases lay in between. In germline, CDR1 is GTSNPN, CDR2 SVGIG (reference sequence). CDR3 region: CAWWGGANTGELFF. CDR3 coding DNA: TGTGCCTGGTGGGGCGGGGCGAACACCGGGGAGCTGTTTTTT.

The chain combines TRBV6-5 with TRBJ1-5; D call uncertain. CDR1 is MNHEY and CDR2 is SVGAGI in the germline V gene. The CDR3 loop spans 15 amino acids. The V end lost 2 bases, the J end lost 0 bases, and 8 bases lay between the germline ends. CDR3 residues: CASSYGGNSNQPQHF. CDR3 bases: TGTGCCAGCAGTTACGGTGGGAATAGCAATCAGCCCCAGCATTTT.

This clone was counted a few times. This chain uses TRBV7-9 with TRBJ2-5, with 14 bases matching TRBD2. The CDR3 runs to 14 residues. CDR1 and CDR2 (germline): SEHNR, FQNEAQ (reference sequence). Unmatched junction bases numbered 4, after V lost 5 bases and J lost 8 bases. The CDR3 protein is CASSGGLAGGTQYF. The CDR3 coding sequence is TGTGCCAGCAGCGGCGGACTAGCGGGGGGAACCCAGTACTTC.

V is TRBV14 and J is TRBJ2-7, with TRBD2 matching over 9 bases. This CDR3 is built from 13 residues. The germline gives CDR1 SGHDN, CDR2 FVKESK. V trimming: 0 bases; J trimming: 8 bases; junction bases outside the gene matches: 2. The CDR3 bases are TGTGCCAGCAGCCAAGATCTAGCGGGGAAGCAGTACTTC. Translated: CASSQDLAGKQYF.

The chain employs TRBV6-1 and TRBJ1-2, with D possibly being TRBD1 (6 bases). Germline V CDR1 and CDR2: MNHNS, SASEGT. This CDR3 region has 14 residues. Trimming pared 11 bases from V and 5 bases from J, leaving 21 bases between. The CDR3, as DNA: TGTGCCGGAAACAAAGGGGGGGCAGCTTATGGCTACACCTTC. Translating gives CAGNKGGAAYGYTF.

This clone was detected a few times. As DNA, the CDR3 is TGTGCCTGGAGCCGCGATGGGTCACCCCTCCACTTT. Its translation is CAWSRDGSPLHF. The chain joins TRBV30 to TRBJ1-6; unclear D gene. V gave up 3 bases and J gave up 10 bases, with 10 bases separating them. CDR1 is GTSNPN and CDR2 is SVGIG in the germline V gene (reference sequence). CDR3 size: 12 residues.

The table lists this clone with a few counts. This sequence is one base from a far larger clone and is likely a read error. The rearrangement uses TRBV5-6 and TRBJ1-1; 8 nucleotides match TRBD1. Trimming at V came to 0 bases and at J to 11 bases, leaving 12 bases not matched to a gene. Per the germline V gene, CDR1 is SGHDT and CDR2 is YYEEEE. CDR3 length: 15 amino acids. The CDR3 DNA is TGTGCCAGCAGCTTGGGCGGGCCAGGGGGCATTAGGGCTTTCTTT. It specifies CASSLGGPGGIRAFF.

The chain uses TRBV5-1 and TRBJ1-3; no firm D call. Germline V gives CDR1 SGHRS, CDR2 YFSETQ. V lost 2 bases to trimming and J lost 7 bases, with 19 bases between them. CDR3 length equals 16 residues. CDR3 DNA: TGCGCCAGCAGCTTAACGTATACCTCCGCTCAGAACACCATATATTTT. Amino acids: CASSLTYTSAQNTIYF.

The chain uses TRBV4-1 and TRBJ1-4, with D unclear. The germline CDR1 and CDR2 sequences are MGHRA and YSYEKL. Trimming cost V 0 bases and J 9 bases, with 8 bases left between them. The CDR3 has 13 residues. The CDR3 sequence is CASSQDYPKKLFF. Here the CDR3 DNA reads TGCGCCAGCAGCCAAGATTACCCCAAAAAACTGTTTTTT.

There are a few counts of this clone. The J gene is TRBJ1-3, the V gene TRBV11-2, with 7 bases lining up with TRBD1. V was pared by 5 bases and J by 2 bases, with 6 bases of the junction left unmatched. Per germline, CDR1 SGHAT and CDR2 FQNNGV. CDR3 length: 15 amino acids. The DNA for the CDR3 is TGTGCCAGCAGCCCCCACAGGGGTCCTGGAAACACCATATATTTT. The encoded protein is CASSPHRGPGNTIYF.

The CDR3 region has the DNA TGCGCCAGCACCGAGACTAGCGGGGTCACAGATACGCAGTATTTT. Protein product: CASTETSGVTDTQYF. The rearrangement uses TRBV5-1 and TRBJ2-3; 11 nucleotides agree with TRBD2. V was clipped by 6 bases and J by 2 bases; unmatched bases: 5. The CDR3 is 15 residues long. Germline V gene lookup returns CDR1 SGHRS and CDR2 YFSETQ.

The table lists this clone with a few counts. J is TRBJ1-2 and V is TRBV28; 9 bases match TRBD1. The trim removed 6 bases at V and 8 bases at J, leaving 7 bases unmatched. The CDR3 totals 13 residues. Looked up from germline, CDR1 is MDHEN and CDR2 is SYDVKM. In DNA, the CDR3 is TGTGCCAGCAGGCAACAGGGGGCTTACGGCTACACCTTC. Translated: CASRQQGAYGYTF.

By share, this clone counts as medium-sized. Other DNA sequences within the sample encode an identical CDR3. The V gene is TRBV18, the J gene TRBJ1-1; no reliable D call. Germline CDR1 is KGHSH and CDR2 is LQKENI. Trimming stripped 3 bases from V and 0 bases from J, with 5 bases between. The length of the CDR3 is 13 residues. DNA for the CDR3: TGTGCCAGCTCACCGTCAGTGAACACTGAAGCTTTCTTT. The encoded protein is CASSPSVNTEAFF.

The V and J genes are TRBV5-4 and TRBJ1-2, with D uncertain. The CDR3 covers 19 residues. Germline V CDR1 and CDR2: SGHNT, YYREEE (reference sequence). The V and J ends lost 4 bases and 7 bases respectively, with 32 bases between them. The CDR3 sequence is CASSGSSPILGSSWGGYTF. The CDR3, as DNA: TGTGCCAGCAGCGGCTCATCACCCATTCTGGGCAGCTCCTGGGGTGGCTACACCTTC.

The table lists this clone with a count of one. The V call is TRBV6-4, the J call TRBJ1-5; no firm D call. This CDR3 has 14 amino acids. CDR1 is MRHNA, CDR2 SNTAGT, per germline. Trimming removed 9 bases at V and 0 bases at J, with 12 bases between. The CDR3 is CARSGPYSNQPQHF. DNA of the CDR3: TGTGCCAGATCCGGACCTTATAGCAATCAGCCCCAGCATTTT.

The CDR3 DNA sequence: TGTGCCAGCAGTGAACCCGAGCGGGGGGGTCGTTCAGATACGCAGTATTTT. Translated, it gives CASSEPERGGRSDTQYF. J is TRBJ2-3 and V is TRBV25-1; TRBD2 aligns across 10 bases. The V gene's germline CDR1 is MGHDK and CDR2 SYGVNS. Trimming took 2 bases from V and 4 from J; bases not matched to a gene: 9. The CDR3 is made up of 17 amino acids.

The chain has TRBV10-3 and TRBJ1-1; the match to TRBD1 covers 11 bases. The J segment lost 5 bases and the V segment lost 7 bases, leaving 6 bases of the junction unmatched. Germline CDR1 reads ENHRY; CDR2 reads SYGVKD. There are 14 residues in the CDR3. The CDR3 spells CAITTGTGGTEAFF. The CDR3 DNA sequence: TGTGCCATCACCACGGGGACAGGGGGGACTGAAGCTTTCTTT.

This clone was detected only a few times. The J gene is TRBJ1-6, the V gene TRBV6-5, with a possible D match to TRBD1 (6 bases). The CDR3 extends over 13 amino acids. The V and J ends lost 6 bases and 4 bases respectively, with 7 bases between them. The germline gives CDR1 MNHEY, CDR2 SVGAGI. The CDR3 protein is CASRQGYNSPLHF. CDR3 in DNA: TGTGCCAGCAGACAGGGTTATAATTCACCCCTCCACTTT.

V gene TRBV7-9 combines with J gene TRBJ2-3; 8 bases line up with TRBD1. The CDR3 is 15 amino acids. Germline V CDR1 and CDR2: SEHNR, FQNEAQ (reference sequence). With 3 bases clipped from V and 1 base from J, the junction kept 3 bases outside the gene matches. The CDR3 protein is CASSFPGQGTDTQYF. For the CDR3, the DNA is TGTGCCAGCAGCTTCCCGGGACAGGGCACAGATACGCAGTATTTT.